Following are 30 T cell receptor beta chains from one sample sequenced in a study of T-cell memory formation after mild COVID-19. MiXCR, applied by TCRdb to the 5' RACE reads, yields one record per CDR3 protein. Of approximately 410,000 distinct CDR3 sequences listed, around 22% are singletons. Sequenced material: PBMCs or a T cell subset sorted from them (not recorded which). The receptors were sampled from an adult woman who had mild COVID-19 (a few samples of this study predate the infection). Cell type and time point are not known.

The V call is TRBV3-1, the J call TRBJ2-1; no definite D call. The germline V and J ends were trimmed by 0 bases and 3 bases, with 9 bases remaining between them. This CDR3 is 15 amino acids long. Germline assignment: CDR1 LGHDT and CDR2 YNNKEL (reference sequence). CDR3 nucleotide sequence: TGTGCCAGCAGCCAAGATCAGGTCGTCTACAATGAGCAGTTCTTC. Protein sequence: CASSQDQVVYNEQFF.

This clonotype has a handful of counts. The chain joins TRBV4-3 to TRBJ1-2, with TRBD1 as a possible D gene (6 bases). Germline V gene lookup returns CDR1 LGHNA and CDR2 YSLEER. Trimming left V 2 bases short and J 2 bases short, with 12 bases between. The CDR3 has 15 residues. CDR3 sequence (DNA): TGCGCCAGCAGCCAACTCCCTACAGGGAACTATGGCTACACCTTC. Protein: CASSQLPTGNYGYTF.

The chain uses TRBV4-2 and TRBJ2-7, with D perhaps TRBD1 (5 bases). The CDR3 totals 14 residues. Germline values: CDR1 LGHNA, CDR2 YNFKEQ. Trimming removed 0 bases at V and 3 bases at J, with 9 bases between. In nucleotides, the CDR3 is TGTGCCAGCAGCCAAGATGTAGGGGTCTACGAGCAGTACTTC. Translated, it gives CASSQDVGVYEQYF.

The J gene is TRBJ2-7, the V gene TRBV4-3, with D unclear. The V gene lost 0 bases and the J gene lost 6 bases, with 18 bases spanning the gap. Germline CDR1 reads LGHNA; CDR2 reads YSLEER. The CDR3 loop spans 16 amino acids. CDR3 region: CASSQDQRHSSGEQYF. CDR3 DNA: TGCGCCAGCAGCCAAGATCAGCGACATAGTTCTGGCGAGCAGTACTTC.

The V and J genes are TRBV24-1 and TRBJ1-5; D uncertain. The CDR3 covers 13 residues. Trimming stripped 0 bases from V and 7 bases from J, with 6 bases between. CDR1 is KGHDR, CDR2 SFDVKD, per germline. CDR3 loop: CATSDLSGQPQHF. CDR3 bases: TGTGCCACCAGTGATTTGAGCGGCCAGCCCCAGCATTTT.

This clonotype was found many times. CDR3 sequence reads: CSARGGAAEETQYF. In DNA, the CDR3 is TGCAGTGCTAGAGGAGGGGCCGCCGAAGAGACCCAGTACTTC. J is TRBJ2-5 and V is TRBV20-1, with D perhaps assigned TRBD1 or TRBD2 (5 bases each). Trimming pared 1 base from V and 3 bases from J, leaving 12 bases between. The germline V gene encodes CDR1 DFQATT and CDR2 SNEGSKA (reference sequence). This CDR3 region has 14 residues.

The CDR3 loop is CASSLPPIYTF. CDR3 DNA: TGTGCCAGCAGCTTGCCCCCCATCTACACCTTC. The V gene is TRBV5-6, the J gene TRBJ1-2; D not resolved. Germline values: CDR1 SGHDT, CDR2 YYEEEE. Deletions cut 1 base from V and 10 bases from J, with 8 bases between. The CDR3 is made up of 11 amino acids.

This clonotype appeared a few times. The genes are TRBV9 and TRBJ1-1, with TRBD1 identical over 7 bases. With 4 bases clipped from V and 0 bases from J, the junction kept 9 bases outside the gene matches. The CDR3 is 16 residues long. Germline CDR1 is SGDLS and CDR2 is YYNGEE. CDR3 sequence: CASSSHRGRMNTEAFF. CDR3 DNA: TGTGCCAGCAGCTCCCACAGGGGACGCATGAACACTGAAGCTTTCTTT.

The chain links TRBV29-1 to TRBJ2-7, with D perhaps matching TRBD2 (5 bases). Trimming cost V 6 bases and J 3 bases, with 9 bases left between them. The CDR3 length is 11 residues. Germline V gene sequence: CDR1 SQVTM, CDR2 ANQGSEA. DNA for the CDR3: TGCAGCGTCAGAGGAGGCTACGAGCAGTACTTC. As protein: CSVRGGYEQYF.

This clonotype occurred a few times. The rearrangement links TRBV5-4 to TRBJ2-2, with 8 bases matching TRBD1. CDR1 SGHNT and CDR2 YYREEE come from the germline V gene (reference sequence). V was clipped by 0 bases and J by 4 bases; unmatched bases: 5. The CDR3 loop spans 16 amino acids. For the CDR3, the DNA is TGTGCCAGCAGCTTGGGGGCAGGGGGCGTCACCGGGGAGCTGTTTTTT. Translating gives CASSLGAGGVTGELFF.

This clonotype was found a few times. The rearrangement uses TRBV11-2 and TRBJ2-1; D not certain. With 5 bases removed from V and 10 bases from J, the gap between germline ends came to 18 bases. The CDR3 extends over 14 amino acids. From germline, CDR1 is SGHAT and CDR2 FQNNGV. The CDR3 nucleotides read TGTGCCAGCAGCCCAGTTGGGGTGGGTCGGGAGCAGTTCTTC. Its protein product is CASSPVGVGREQFF.

This chain links TRBV7-2 with TRBJ2-7, with D possibly TRBD2 on 7 matching bases. Between the trimmed V and J ends, which lost 3 bases and 3 bases, there was a span of 15 bases. Per the germline V gene, CDR1 is SGHTA and CDR2 is FQGNSA. The CDR3 spans 15 residues. The CDR3 nucleotides read TGTGCCAGCAGCTTGAGGGGGGGCGGCGACTACGAGCAGTACTTC. Protein: CASSLRGGGDYEQYF.

The rearrangement links TRBV6-1 to TRBJ1-2; TRBD1 matches 8 bases. This CDR3 has 14 amino acids. Per the germline V gene, CDR1 is MNHNS and CDR2 is SASEGT. V was pared by 3 bases and J by 6 bases, with 6 bases of the junction left unmatched. As DNA, the CDR3 is TGTGCCAGCAGTGACTTTGACAGGGGTCATGGCTACACCTTC. Translated, it gives CASSDFDRGHGYTF.

The chain is built from TRBV18 and TRBJ2-1; tentative D call: TRBD1 (6 bases). V lost 2 bases and J lost 3, with 8 bases in between. The germline V gene has CDR1 KGHSH and CDR2 LQKENI. The CDR3 runs to 14 residues. DNA of the CDR3: TGTGCCAGCTCACCAACAGGGATCTACAATGAGCAGTTCTTC. Protein: CASSPTGIYNEQFF.

The chain has TRBV2 and TRBJ2-1, with 8 bases fitting TRBD1. The CDR3 covers 15 residues. In germline, CDR1 is SNHLY, CDR2 FYNNEI. V was clipped by 6 bases and J by 1 base; unmatched bases: 5. The CDR3 here is CASRETGVSYNEQFF. The CDR3 DNA reads TGTGCCAGCAGGGAGACAGGGGTTTCCTACAATGAGCAGTTCTTC.

V and J are TRBV6-2 or TRBV6-3 and TRBJ2-7; 9 bases fit TRBD1. Trimming removed 4 bases from V and 6 bases from J; junction bases left unmatched: 10. Germline lookup yields CDR1 MNHEY and CDR2 SVGEGT. The CDR3 sequence is 15 residues long. The CDR3 nucleotides are TGTGCCAGCAGTTCCAGACCCGGGACAGGGTTCGAGCAGTACTTC. It is translated as CASSSRPGTGFEQYF.

The chain combines TRBV4-1 with TRBJ1-2, with a possible D match to TRBD1 (5 bases). The CDR3 consists of 13 residues. V lost 6 bases and J lost 8, with 16 bases in between. Germline V gene sequence: CDR1 MGHRA, CDR2 YSYEKL. CDR3 amino acids: CASRSSGPEGYTF. In nucleotides, the CDR3 is TGCGCCAGCAGGTCGTCGGGGCCGGAAGGCTACACCTTC.

This chain joins TRBV10-3 and TRBJ2-1; D unresolved. There are 15 residues in the CDR3. Germline CDR1 ENHRY, CDR2 SYGVKD. V gave up 2 bases and J gave up 5 bases, with 13 bases separating them. Here the CDR3 DNA reads TGTGCCATCAGTGAGCCGTTTATCAGCAACAATGAGCAGTTCTTC. Translated: CAISEPFISNNEQFF.

V is TRBV25-1 and J is TRBJ2-5; 7 positions agree with TRBD1. Looked up from germline, CDR1 is MGHDK and CDR2 is SYGVNS. This CDR3 contains 14 residues. The junction had 7 bases not matched to a gene; V was cut back by 8 bases and J by 1 base. CDR3 protein: CASGDRATQETQYF. Written as DNA, the CDR3 is TGTGCCAGCGGAGACAGGGCGACCCAAGAGACCCAGTACTTC.

The chain employs TRBV4-2 and TRBJ1-3, with unresolved D. Germline CDR1 is LGHNA and CDR2 is YNFKEQ. The V and J ends lost 5 bases and 0 bases respectively, with 5 bases between them. This CDR3 is built from 13 residues. CDR3 residues: CASSDNSGNTIYF. CDR3 DNA sequence: TGTGCCAGCAGCGACAACTCTGGAAACACCATATATTTT.

The CDR3 protein is CATRGQYNQPQHF. The DNA for the CDR3 is TGTGCCACCAGAGGACAGTACAATCAGCCCCAGCATTTT. The V call is TRBV24-1, the J call TRBJ1-5; TRBD1 might be the D (6 bases). CDR1 and CDR2 (germline): KGHDR, SFDVKD. The CDR3 runs 13 residues. V lost 7 bases and J 3 bases, leaving 9 bases between the germline ends.

This clonotype has only a few counts. The CDR3 DNA reads TGTGCCAGCAGCCCAGGGACAGGGGTATCAGACGAGCAGTACTTC. Translated, it gives CASSPGTGVSDEQYF. This sequence joins TRBV7-3 and TRBJ2-7, with 10 positions matching TRBD1. V shed 5 bases and J 5 bases; nucleotides not matched to a gene: 9. Germline V lookup: CDR1 SGHTA, CDR2 FQGTGA. CDR3 length: 15 residues.

The V call is TRBV3-1, the J call TRBJ1-3; no reliable D call. Trimming stripped 2 bases from V and 8 bases from J, with 10 bases between. Germline values: CDR1 LGHDT, CDR2 YNNKEL (reference sequence). The CDR3 runs 13 residues. CDR3 protein: CASSQRPRDTIYF. The CDR3 DNA is TGTGCCAGCAGCCAACGACCGCGAGACACCATATATTTT.

In its sample, this clonotype was seen a few times. The V gene is TRBV12-3 or TRBV12-4, the J gene TRBJ2-1; D uncertain. Trimming removed 6 bases from V and 3 bases from J, with 3 bases in between. This CDR3 is built from 11 residues. The CDR3 DNA reads as TGTGCCAGCAGGGACTACAATGAGCAGTTCTTC. As protein: CASRDYNEQFF.

The chain is built from TRBV20-1 and TRBJ1-3, with 8 bases matching TRBD1. CDR3 length equals 21 residues. J lost 2 bases, V lost 3 bases, and 24 bases had no gene match. From germline, CDR1 is DFQATT and CDR2 SNEGSKA (reference sequence). The CDR3, as DNA: TGCAGTGCTAGTGTGGACAGGGAAAATGTTACCATCAGTAGGACTGGAAACACCATATATTTT. Its translation is CSASVDRENVTISRTGNTIYF.

This chain joins TRBV18 and TRBJ2-7, with 7 bases identical to TRBD1. This CDR3 contains 16 residues. Germline CDR1 KGHSH, CDR2 LQKENI. V was pared by 3 bases and J by 2 bases, with 10 bases of the junction left unmatched. This chain's CDR3 is CASSPRQGLTPYEQYF. The CDR3 nucleotides are TGTGCCAGCTCACCGCGACAGGGTTTAACTCCCTACGAGCAGTACTTC.

This clonotype was seen only a few times. The chain joins TRBV30 to TRBJ2-7; TRBD2 agrees at 10 bases. Germline V lookup: CDR1 GTSNPN, CDR2 SVGIG (reference sequence). V lost 2 bases and J lost 11; bases outside the gene matches: 15. The CDR3 consists of 15 residues. The CDR3 region is CAWSPRLAGQGLEYF. The CDR3 coding sequence is TGTGCCTGGAGTCCGAGACTAGCGGGCCAGGGGTTGGAGTACTTC. The full variable domain, rest sourced from reference TRBV30 and TRBJ2-7, is SQTIHQWPATLVQPVGSPLSLECTVEGTSNPNLYWYRQAAGRGLQLLFYSVGIGQISSEVPQNLSASRPQDRQFILSSKKLLLSDSGFYLCAWSPRLAGQGLEYFGPGTRLTVT.

This clonotype came up many times. This chain connects TRBV5-1 to TRBJ2-3; D is unresolved. Germline assignment: CDR1 SGHRS and CDR2 YFSETQ. This CDR3 is built from 14 residues. V was shortened by 4 bases and J by 0 bases, with 9 bases between the two germline ends. The CDR3 here is CASSRDTSTDTQYF. The CDR3 bases are TGCGCCAGCAGCCGAGATACTAGCACAGATACGCAGTATTTT.

This chain joins TRBV4-2 and TRBJ2-3; the match to TRBD2 covers 9 bases. This CDR3 is 16 amino acids long. With V trimmed by 4 bases and J by 2 bases, 7 bases remained unmatched. Germline CDR1 is LGHNA and CDR2 is YNFKEQ. The CDR3 protein is CASSPASGEATDTQYF. Here the CDR3 DNA reads TGTGCCAGCAGCCCGGCTAGCGGGGAGGCCACAGATACGCAGTATTTT.

This clonotype appeared many times. The gene calls are TRBV20-1 and TRBJ2-1; 7 bases agree with TRBD2. The CDR3 contains 14 residues. V shed 6 bases, J shed 2 bases, and the junction held 7 bases outside the gene matches. CDR1 DFQATT and CDR2 SNEGSKA come from the germline V gene (reference sequence). As DNA, the CDR3 is TGCAGTGCGGATCCTAGCGGAACCTACAATGAGCAGTTCTTC. Protein: CSADPSGTYNEQFF.